This note documents a single T cell receptor (beta chain) sequence. This CDR3 comprises 16 residues. Trimming left V 2 bases short and J 1 base short, with 12 bases between. From germline, CDR1 is MNHNS and CDR2 SASEGT. This sample stems from a study of cytomegalovirus exposure and HLA in healthy donors. The PCR used 60 Vbeta and 13 Jbeta primers. Here immunoSEQ multiplex PCR was the method, and the copy in TCRdb shows in-frame clones only, minus some. The profile shows fewer than 60,000 clones, roughly 72% of them singletons. The chain recombines TRBV6-1 with TRBJ1-5, with D unclear. The sequenced sample consisted of PBMCs. This TCR was sampled from a woman between 50 and 59 years old in good health and CMV-seropositive. DNA for the CDR3: TGTGCCAGCAGTGAAAACACAGTCCGAAGCAATCAGCCCCAGCATTTT. Its protein is CASSENTVRSNQPQHF.